The T cell receptor beta chain described here comes from a study of shared clonotypes between healthy human individuals. The sample holds one count of this clone. This table comes from immunoSEQ multiplex PCR, and its TCRdb copy is limited to in-frame clones, with some not included. The repertoire holds some 1,400,000 clones, with roughly 96% as singletons. V lost 4 bases and J lost 8, with 18 bases in between. From germline, CDR1 is SGHRS and CDR2 YFSETQ. The CDR3 length is 15 residues. This rearrangement joins TRBV5-1 to TRBJ1-4; possible D gene TRBD1, 6 bases. Sequencing was done on a sample of naive CD4+ T cells sorted from blood. Subset denoted: CD45RA+ positively selected. The sequence derives from a man between 25 and 39 years old in good health. CDR3 DNA sequence: TGCGCCAGCAGCCCACTACAGGGAGTTGTGGAAAAACTGTTTTTT. Residues: CASSPLQGVVEKLFF.